One sample yielded the 28 T cell receptor beta chains listed below, sequenced in a study of T-cell reconstitution after alpha-beta-depleted transplantation in children. It was with unique molecular identifiers that the TCRbeta library was prepared. MiXCR, applied by TCRdb to the PCR reads, yields one record per CDR3 protein. This table holds about 980,000 distinct CDR3 sequences, less than 30% found once. Material: PBMCs, mostly from graft donor cells, obtained 360 days after TCRalphabeta/CD19-depleted stem cell transplant. These receptors all stem from a boy younger than two who had a stem cell transplant for SCID, so the T cells may come from the graft donor.

This clonotype was seen once. This chain links TRBV3-1 with TRBJ2-3; weak D call: TRBD2 (5 bases). The CDR3 runs 16 residues. CDR1 and CDR2 from the germline V gene are LGHDT and YNNKEL (reference sequence). V shed 1 base and J shed 6 bases, with 17 bases lying between them. The CDR3, as DNA: TGTGCCAGCAGCCAAGTCCTTTCGGCGAGGGCGGATACGCAGTATTTT. Its protein is CASSQVLSARADTQYF.

The sample holds a few counts of this clonotype. V is TRBV25-1 and J is TRBJ2-1, with D possibly matching TRBD2 (7 bases). Germline V gives CDR1 MGHDK, CDR2 SYGVNS. Trimming took 1 base from V and 9 from J, leaving 19 bases between them. CDR3 length equals 16 residues. In DNA, the CDR3 is TGTGCCAGCAGTGAATCCCCCCTCGGGGGAGGGGGTGAGCAGTTCTTC. It codes for CASSESPLGGGGEQFF.

The chain recombines TRBV12-3 or TRBV12-4 with TRBJ2-1; 9 nucleotides agree with TRBD1. The CDR3 is 14 amino acids. Unmatched junction bases numbered 6, after V lost 6 bases and J lost 6 bases. The CDR3 spells CASSSEDRGNEQFF. The CDR3 bases are TGTGCCAGCAGCTCCGAGGACAGGGGCAATGAGCAGTTCTTC.

This clonotype was observed once. This chain uses TRBV7-6 with TRBJ2-2; no reliable D call. Trimming cost V 6 bases and J 8 bases, with 13 bases left between them. The CDR3 runs to 13 residues. Germline V gene lookup returns CDR1 SGHVS and CDR2 FNYEAQ. The CDR3 DNA is TGTGCCAGCAGTCAAAACCCTGGGGGGGAGCTGTTTTTT. Protein product: CASSQNPGGELFF.

The rearrangement uses TRBV3-1 and TRBJ2-1; no firm D call. This CDR3 contains 12 residues. Germline values: CDR1 LGHDT, CDR2 YNNKEL (reference sequence). The V gene lost 1 base and the J gene lost 5 bases, with 3 bases spanning the gap. The CDR3 coding sequence is TGTGCCAGCAGCCAAGTAGACAATGAGCAGTTCTTC. It is translated as CASSQVDNEQFF.

V gene TRBV5-1 combines with J gene TRBJ1-6; TRBD1 is a possible D gene (5 bases). Germline V CDR1 and CDR2: SGHRS, YFSETQ. V was pared by 5 bases and J by 4 bases, with 13 bases between. The CDR3 has 15 residues. The DNA for the CDR3 is TGCGCCAGCAGTGAGACGACAGCGTATAATTCACCCCTCCACTTT. It yields the protein CASSETTAYNSPLHF.

Many counts were recorded for this clonotype. The chain employs TRBV3-1 and TRBJ1-1; 9 bases agree with TRBD1. Germline V lookup: CDR1 LGHDT, CDR2 YNNKEL (reference sequence). The CDR3 runs 14 residues. V shed 5 bases, J shed 4 bases, and the junction held 5 bases outside the gene matches. The CDR3 loop is CASSLQGAITEAFF. The CDR3 DNA reads as TGTGCCAGCAGCTTACAGGGGGCGATCACTGAAGCTTTCTTT. The full variable domain, with the rest looked up from reference TRBV3-1 and TRBJ1-1, is DTAVSQTPKYLVTQMGNDKSIKCEQNLGHDTMYWYKQDSKKFLKIMFSYNNKELIINETVPNRFSPKSPDKAHLNLHINSLELGDSAVYFCASSLQGAITEAFFGQGTRLTVV.

J is TRBJ2-4 and V is TRBV7-9, with D hard to call. This CDR3 contains 16 residues. Trimming pared 7 bases from V and 0 bases from J, leaving 16 bases between. CDR1 and CDR2 (germline): SEHNR, FQNEAQ (reference sequence). The CDR3 nucleotides read TGTGCCAGCAACGGCCCAAGAGATGTAGCCAAAAACATTCAGTACTTC. Protein sequence: CASNGPRDVAKNIQYF.

This clonotype was counted between two and nine times. The V gene is TRBV7-9, the J gene TRBJ2-3; 9 bases align to TRBD2. The V gene's germline CDR1 is SEHNR and CDR2 FQNEAQ (reference sequence). This CDR3 spans 14 amino acids. J lost 4 bases, V lost 6 bases, and 5 bases had no gene match. The DNA of the CDR3 is TGTGCCAGCAGTGGCGGGGGGGCCTCAGATACGCAGTATTTT. This translates into CASSGGGASDTQYF.

This clonotype was seen only a few times. The rearrangement uses TRBV15 and TRBJ1-1, with 10 bases lining up with TRBD1. The CDR3 is 17 amino acids. V trimming: 5 bases; J trimming: 1 base; junction bases outside the gene matches: 10. Germline CDR1 LNHNV, CDR2 YYDKDF (reference sequence). The CDR3 is CATSPPAWDRGNTEAFF. CDR3 bases: TGTGCCACCAGCCCCCCGGCGTGGGACAGGGGGAACACTGAAGCTTTCTTT.

This clonotype has only a few counts. This sequence joins TRBV6-5 and TRBJ1-5, with TRBD1 matching over 11 bases. The CDR3 runs to 15 residues. Germline CDR1 and CDR2: MNHEY and SVGAGI. Losses at the gene ends were 6 bases for V and 7 bases for J; bases not matched to a gene: 8. The CDR3 region is CASRAGQGAGQPQHF. CDR3 nucleotide sequence: TGTGCCAGCAGGGCTGGACAGGGGGCAGGGCAGCCCCAGCATTTT.

The chain joins TRBV25-1 to TRBJ2-7; 7 bases line up with TRBD2. The J segment lost 0 bases and the V segment lost 2 bases, leaving 13 bases of the junction unmatched. This CDR3 comprises 18 residues. Looked up from germline, CDR1 is MGHDK and CDR2 is SYGVNS. The CDR3 DNA sequence: TGTGCCAGCAGTGAAAAGGGAGAGGCGGGGGTGCGCTCCTACGAGCAGTACTTC. Translating gives CASSEKGEAGVRSYEQYF.

This clonotype has only one observation. The chain recombines TRBV20-1 with TRBJ2-3; 11 nucleotides agree with TRBD2. Germline V CDR1 and CDR2: DFQATT, SNEGSKA (reference sequence). The CDR3 length is 14 residues. With 6 bases clipped from V and 4 bases from J, the junction kept 6 bases outside the gene matches. This CDR3 reads CSAGLAGRSDTQYF. DNA of the CDR3: TGCAGTGCCGGACTAGCGGGCCGCTCAGATACGCAGTATTTT.

The chain carries TRBV12-3 or TRBV12-4 and TRBJ2-7; D is undetermined. Deletions cut 3 bases from V and 2 bases from J, with 11 bases between. The CDR3 covers 14 residues. The CDR3 protein is CASSFVPMAYEQYF. The CDR3 coding sequence is TGTGCCAGCAGTTTCGTCCCGATGGCCTACGAGCAGTACTTC.

The chain is built from TRBV5-1 and TRBJ1-2, with D perhaps TRBD1 (5 bases). Trimming removed 3 bases from V and 0 bases from J, with 21 bases in between. Germline CDR1 SGHRS, CDR2 YFSETQ. This CDR3 has 18 amino acids. The CDR3 region has the DNA TGCGCCAGCAGCTGGCGCCCACTGGGACGGATACCTAACTATGGCTACACCTTC. This encodes CASSWRPLGRIPNYGYTF.

The chain couples TRBV4-3 to TRBJ2-6; D not certain. Trimming removed 1 base at V and 0 bases at J, with 10 bases between. Germline V gene sequence: CDR1 LGHNA, CDR2 YSLEER. This CDR3 is built from 17 residues. CDR3 loop: CASSQGVYSSGANVLTF. CDR3 DNA: TGCGCCAGCAGCCAAGGCGTCTATAGCTCTGGGGCCAACGTCCTGACTTTC.

This sequence joins TRBV18 and TRBJ2-7, with D possibly TRBD2 on 6 matching bases. From germline, CDR1 is KGHSH and CDR2 LQKENI. The V and J ends lost 5 bases and 6 bases respectively, with 17 bases between them. This CDR3 has 14 amino acids. The CDR3 region has the DNA TGTGCCAGCTCAACCACGGGGGATATAGGCGAGCAGTACTTC. The encoded protein is CASSTTGDIGEQYF.

In its sample, this clonotype was seen a few times. This chain uses TRBV5-5 with TRBJ2-2; D is tentatively TRBD1 or TRBD2 (6 bases each). V dropped 4 bases and J dropped 0 bases, with 13 bases sitting between them. This CDR3 comprises 16 residues. Germline V lookup: CDR1 SGHKS, CDR2 YYEKEE (reference sequence). The CDR3 coding sequence is TGTGCCAGCAGCCCTTGGGGGGCTACGAACACCGGGGAGCTGTTTTTT. Protein sequence: CASSPWGATNTGELFF.

This clonotype was found a few times. The V and J genes are TRBV29-1 and TRBJ1-2, with no clear D. Germline-derived CDR1 and CDR2 are SQVTM and ANQGSEA. The V and J ends lost 4 bases and 1 base respectively, with 16 bases between them. This CDR3 region has 15 residues. CDR3 in amino acids: CSVGESRSLNYGYTF. The CDR3 DNA follows: TGCAGCGTTGGGGAAAGCCGCTCCCTTAACTATGGCTACACCTTC.

This clonotype has a count of ten or more. The chain combines TRBV12-3 or TRBV12-4 with TRBJ2-7; TRBD1 matches at 8 bases. This CDR3 region has 15 residues. Trimming cost V 0 bases and J 2 bases; bases outside gene matches: 3. CDR3 in DNA: TGTGCCAGCAGTTTAGCCGGGACAGGAGCCTACGAGCAGTACTTC. Residues: CASSLAGTGAYEQYF.

This clonotype was observed a few times. The chain links TRBV29-1 to TRBJ1-1; D may be TRBD1 (5 bases). Germline V CDR1 and CDR2: SQVTM, ANQGSEA. The CDR3 totals 13 residues. V lost 7 bases to trimming and J lost 10 bases, with 22 bases between them. The CDR3 DNA reads as TGCAGCGCCCTTCGCTCGGTAGGGGAAGGAGCTTTCTTT. This codes for CSALRSVGEGAFF.

This chain uses TRBV15 with TRBJ2-3, with D possibly TRBD2 on 5 matching bases. Trimming removed 3 bases at V and 4 bases at J, with 20 bases between. The CDR3 has 17 residues. Germline-derived CDR1 and CDR2 are LNHNV and YYDKDF (reference sequence). CDR3 protein: CATSRMGLADAADTQYF. For the CDR3, the DNA is TGTGCCACCAGCAGGATGGGCCTAGCAGACGCCGCAGATACGCAGTATTTT.

This sequence joins TRBV7-3 and TRBJ1-6; D ambiguous. The ends were cut back, 5 bases at V and 10 bases at J, with 12 bases in the middle. The CDR3 is 13 amino acids. Germline CDR1 is SGHTA and CDR2 is FQGTGA. The CDR3 protein is CASSPTRGSPLHF. CDR3 sequence (DNA): TGTGCCAGCAGCCCAACTAGAGGGTCACCCCTCCACTTT. Supplemented by reference TRBV7-3 and TRBJ1-6, the full variable domain reads GAGVSQTPSNKVTEKGKYVELRCDPISGHTALYWYRQSLGQGPEFLIYFQGTGAADDSGLPNDRFFAVRPEGSVSTLKIQRTERGDSAVYLCASSPTRGSPLHFGNGTRLTVT.

The gene calls are TRBV5-1 and TRBJ2-3; no definite D call. Trimming left V 5 bases short and J 0 bases short, with 10 bases between. The CDR3 length is 14 residues. Germline CDR1 reads SGHRS; CDR2 reads YFSETQ. The CDR3 region is CASRLSQSTDTQYF. In nucleotides, the CDR3 is TGCGCCAGCAGGCTCTCTCAGAGCACAGATACGCAGTATTTT.

The chain is built from TRBV7-2 and TRBJ1-3; D ambiguous. There are 16 residues in the CDR3. Between the trimmed V and J ends, which lost 5 bases and 4 bases, there was a span of 18 bases. Germline-derived CDR1 and CDR2 are SGHTA and FQGNSA. CDR3 DNA: TGTGCCAGCAGCCGAACCCCGGCCTCGGAGGGAAACACCATATATTTT. It translates to CASSRTPASEGNTIYF.

The chain employs TRBV5-6 and TRBJ2-5, with TRBD1 as a possible D gene (6 bases). The CDR3 is 13 amino acids. Trimming left V 4 bases short and J 5 bases short, with 12 bases between. CDR1 is SGHDT, CDR2 YYEEEE, per germline. The CDR3 DNA reads as TGTGCCAGCAGCGCCACAGGGACGGAGACCCAGTACTTC. Amino acids: CASSATGTETQYF.

The rearrangement uses TRBV7-8 and TRBJ2-1; no firm D call. The CDR3 runs to 14 residues. Between the trimmed V and J ends, which lost 5 bases and 4 bases, there was a span of 12 bases. Germline V gives CDR1 SGHVS, CDR2 FQNEAQ. The CDR3 DNA reads TGTGCCAGCAGCCCGAGGCTTACTTACAATGAGCAGTTCTTC. This gives the protein CASSPRLTYNEQFF.

The table lists this clonotype with a few counts. The chain links TRBV24-1 to TRBJ2-1, with D hard to call. Per germline, CDR1 KGHDR and CDR2 SFDVKD. The CDR3 loop spans 12 amino acids. V was shortened by 4 bases and J by 6 bases, with 6 bases between the two germline ends. The CDR3 DNA follows: TGTGCCACCAGTGACCCCATCAATGAGCAGTTCTTC. This encodes CATSDPINEQFF.